This TCR beta chain was identified in a study of blood T cell repertoires in COVID-19. Here immunoSEQ multiplex PCR was the method, and the copy in TCRdb shows in-frame clones only, minus some. The sample holds roughly 280,000 clones, 80% to 90% seen once. The V end lost 5 bases, the J end lost 4 bases, and 33 bases lay between the germline ends. The germline V gene encodes CDR1 MDHEN and CDR2 SYDVKM. CDR3 size: 20 residues. Categorization into cohorts depended on clinical history that participants reported. This chain uses TRBV28 with TRBJ2-7; TRBD1 might be the D (5 bases). This clonotype was sampled from a woman under 40 with acute COVID-19. What was sequenced was PBMCs or T cells enriched from blood (not recorded which). The CDR3 is CASSTTLLGMTENLEYEQYF. Here the CDR3 DNA reads TGTGCCAGCAGTACAACCCTCCTGGGGATGACAGAGAACCTAGAATACGAGCAGTACTTC. Full variable domain (remainder filled in from reference TRBV28 and TRBJ2-7): DVKVTQSSRYLVKRTGEKVFLECVQDMDHENMFWYRQDPGLGLRLIYFSYDVKMKEKGDIPEGYSVSREKKERFSLILESASTNQTSMYLCASSTTLLGMTENLEYEQYFGPGTRLTVT.